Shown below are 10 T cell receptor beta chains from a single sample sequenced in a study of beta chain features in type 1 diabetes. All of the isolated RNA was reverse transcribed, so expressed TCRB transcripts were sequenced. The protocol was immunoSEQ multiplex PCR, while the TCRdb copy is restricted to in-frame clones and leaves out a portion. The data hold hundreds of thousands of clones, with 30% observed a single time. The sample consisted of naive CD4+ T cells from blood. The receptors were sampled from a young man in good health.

For the CDR3, the DNA is TGTGCCAGCAGCTTGCGCCTAGCGGGATCGGAGACCCAGTACTTC. Translated: CASSLRLAGSETQYF. The chain carries TRBV7-9 and TRBJ2-5, with 9 bases matching TRBD2. The CDR3 loop spans 15 amino acids. Germline assignment: CDR1 SEHNR and CDR2 FQNEAQ (reference sequence). With 3 bases clipped from V and 5 bases from J, the junction kept 7 bases outside the gene matches.

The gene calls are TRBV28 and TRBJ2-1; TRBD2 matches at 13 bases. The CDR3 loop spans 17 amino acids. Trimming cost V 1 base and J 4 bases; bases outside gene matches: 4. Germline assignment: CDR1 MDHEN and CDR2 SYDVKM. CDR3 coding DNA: TGTGCCAGCAGTTTATCCGGACTAGCGGGAGCTTACAATGAGCAGTTCTTC. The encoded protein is CASSLSGLAGAYNEQFF.

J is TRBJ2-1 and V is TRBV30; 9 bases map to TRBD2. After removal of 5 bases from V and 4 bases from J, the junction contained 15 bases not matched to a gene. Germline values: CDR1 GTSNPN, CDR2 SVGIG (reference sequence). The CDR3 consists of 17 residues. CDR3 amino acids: CAWYKHTSSGIYNEQFF. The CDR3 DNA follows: TGTGCCTGGTACAAGCATACCTCTAGCGGGATATACAATGAGCAGTTCTTC.

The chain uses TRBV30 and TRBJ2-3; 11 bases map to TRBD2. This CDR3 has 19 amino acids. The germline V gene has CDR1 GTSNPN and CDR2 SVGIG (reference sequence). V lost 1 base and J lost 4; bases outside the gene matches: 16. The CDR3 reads CAWSAHPLGGLAGPDTQYF. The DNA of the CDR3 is TGTGCCTGGAGTGCCCACCCCCTGGGAGGACTAGCGGGTCCAGATACGCAGTATTTT.

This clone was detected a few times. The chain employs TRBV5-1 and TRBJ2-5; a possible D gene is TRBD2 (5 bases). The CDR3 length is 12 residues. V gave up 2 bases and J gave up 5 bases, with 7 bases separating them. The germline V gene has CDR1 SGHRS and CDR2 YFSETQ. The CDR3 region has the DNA TGCGCCAGCAGCTTAAGGGAGGAGACCCAGTACTTC. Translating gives CASSLREETQYF.

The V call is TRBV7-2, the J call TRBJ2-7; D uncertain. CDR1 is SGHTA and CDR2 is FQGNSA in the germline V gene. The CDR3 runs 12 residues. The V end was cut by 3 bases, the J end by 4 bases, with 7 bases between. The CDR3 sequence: CASSFSFYEQYF. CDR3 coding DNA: TGTGCCAGCAGCTTTTCTTTTTACGAGCAGTACTTC.

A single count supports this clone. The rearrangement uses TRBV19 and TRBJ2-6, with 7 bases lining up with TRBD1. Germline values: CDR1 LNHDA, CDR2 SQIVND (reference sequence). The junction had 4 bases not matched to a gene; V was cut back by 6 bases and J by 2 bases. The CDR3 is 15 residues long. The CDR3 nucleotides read TGTGCCAGTAGCCAAACAGGGGCTGGGGCCAACGTCCTGACTTTC. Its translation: CASSQTGAGANVLTF.

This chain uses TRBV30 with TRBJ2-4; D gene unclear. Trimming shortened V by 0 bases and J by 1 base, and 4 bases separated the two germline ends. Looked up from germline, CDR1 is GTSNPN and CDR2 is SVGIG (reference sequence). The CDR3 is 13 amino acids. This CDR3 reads CAWSVWAKNIQYF. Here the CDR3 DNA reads TGTGCCTGGAGTGTGTGGGCCAAAAACATTCAGTACTTC.

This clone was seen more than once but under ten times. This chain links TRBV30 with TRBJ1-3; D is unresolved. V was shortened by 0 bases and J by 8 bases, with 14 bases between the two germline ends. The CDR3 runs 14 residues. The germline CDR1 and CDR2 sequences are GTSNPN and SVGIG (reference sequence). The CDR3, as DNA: TGTGCCTGGAGTGTAGGTATCCTCGGGGACACCATATATTTT. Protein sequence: CAWSVGILGDTIYF.

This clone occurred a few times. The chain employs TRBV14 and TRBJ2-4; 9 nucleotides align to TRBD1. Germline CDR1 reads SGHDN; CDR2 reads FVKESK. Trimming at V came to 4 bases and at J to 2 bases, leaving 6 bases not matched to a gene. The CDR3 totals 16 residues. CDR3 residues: CASSPRQGGSKNIQYF. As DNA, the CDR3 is TGTGCCAGCAGCCCAAGACAGGGGGGCTCCAAAAACATTCAGTACTTC.